The TCR beta chain under discussion was sequenced for a study of cytomegalovirus exposure and HLA in healthy donors. The CDR3 has 13 amino acids. V lost 3 bases to trimming and J lost 2 bases, with 8 bases between them. In germline, CDR1 is SEHNR, CDR2 FQNEAQ (reference sequence). The primer mix had 60 Vbeta and 13 Jbeta primers. Here immunoSEQ multiplex PCR was the method, and the copy in TCRdb shows in-frame clones only, minus some. Among 200,000 or so clones, about 77% were seen once, and the ten largest hold around 5.9%. This TCR was recovered from a woman in her twenties or thirties in good health and CMV-seropositive. Sequences were obtained from PBMCs. The V call is TRBV7-9, the J call TRBJ2-7; tentative D call: TRBD2 (5 bases). Here the CDR3 reads CASSFTGTYEQYF. DNA for the CDR3: TGTGCCAGCAGCTTCACCGGGACCTACGAGCAGTACTTC.